This section outlines one T cell receptor beta chain sequence together with its context. The sample is drawn from a study of PD-L1 blockade in urothelial cancer. The overall study: It was in 2014 that patients started atezolizumab at 1,200 mg intravenously every 3 weeks. Once treatment had started, blood was analyzed at 3 weeks (second dose) and again at 6 weeks.

The CDR3 loop spans 16 amino acids. The germline gives CDR1 SGDLS, CDR2 YYNGEE. V shed 0 bases and J 7 bases; nucleotides not matched to a gene: 13. Time point: pretreatment peripheral blood. Peripheral blood mononuclear cells were collected from every patient before and during treatment, yielding between 1 and 8 samples per patient. Each PCR reaction had synthetic TCR analog templates spiked into it. Some clones are missing from TCRdb's copy, which holds only in-frame ones; the method was immunoSEQ multiplex PCR. The profile shows over 35,000 clones, 85% of them singletons. The material was PBMCs, obtained around atezolizumab (anti-PD-L1) treatment. This TCR was sampled from a man of 80 years or more with urothelial cancer. The chain joins TRBV9 to TRBJ2-7; 7 bases align to TRBD1. The CDR3 sequence: CASSVAVSGGTGEQYF. The CDR3 DNA follows: TGTGCCAGCAGCGTAGCCGTTTCAGGGGGAACGGGTGAGCAGTACTTC.